Below are 21 T cell receptor beta chains sequenced from a single sample in a study of identical twins. Each CDR3 protein is one row after TCRdb ran MiXCR on the 5' RACE reads. The repertoire holds roughly 690,000 distinct CDR3 sequences, with approximately 22% as singletons. These data also formed part of another study, on T cells expressing NK-cell markers.

The sample was PBMCs. Receptors originate from a woman aged 18 to 35 in good health.

The sample holds many counts of this clonotype. The chain is built from TRBV20-1 and TRBJ1-1; D gene uncertain. The CDR3 has 14 amino acids. CDR1 is DFQATT, CDR2 SNEGSKA, per germline (reference sequence). V was pared by 5 bases and J by 3 bases, with 16 bases between. The CDR3 sequence: CSARNPGVDTEAFF. CDR3 DNA sequence: TGCAGTGCTCGAAACCCCGGCGTGGACACTGAAGCTTTCTTT.

In this sample, this clonotype turned up a few times. The chain has TRBV20-1 and TRBJ2-5; 10 nucleotides match TRBD2. V was pared by 3 bases and J by 5 bases, with 6 bases of the junction left unmatched. This CDR3 is built from 14 residues. Germline CDR1 is DFQATT and CDR2 is SNEGSKA (reference sequence). The CDR3 spells CSASTSGVLETQYF. The CDR3 DNA reads as TGCAGTGCTAGTACTAGCGGGGTTCTTGAGACCCAGTACTTC.

This clonotype has at least ten counts. The chain has TRBV6-1 and TRBJ2-1; 10 nucleotides agree with TRBD2. V lost 6 bases to trimming and J lost 2 bases; unmatched junction nucleotides: 7. CDR1 is MNHNS, CDR2 SASEGT, per germline. The CDR3 covers 16 residues. This CDR3 reads CASSQAGLAAYNEQFF. The CDR3 DNA reads as TGTGCCAGCAGCCAAGCCGGACTAGCGGCCTACAATGAGCAGTTCTTC.

The V gene is TRBV5-5, the J gene TRBJ2-5, with D possibly TRBD1 on 6 matching bases. Trimming shortened V by 3 bases and J by 5 bases, and 26 bases separated the two germline ends. The CDR3 length is 18 residues. The germline V gene encodes CDR1 SGHKS and CDR2 YYEKEE (reference sequence). CDR3 loop: CASSSYVSPQGPTETQYF. In nucleotides, the CDR3 is TGTGCCAGCAGCTCCTACGTATCGCCCCAGGGGCCGACGGAGACCCAGTACTTC.

The chain is built from TRBV20-1 and TRBJ2-5; maybe TRBD2 (6 bases). The germline CDR1 and CDR2 sequences are DFQATT and SNEGSKA (reference sequence). This CDR3 is 14 amino acids long. V dropped 2 bases and J dropped 3 bases, with 13 bases sitting between them. The DNA for the CDR3 is TGCAGTGCTAGACGGGACTGGCGAGAAGAGACCCAGTACTTC. Its protein is CSARRDWREETQYF.

This clonotype was observed a few times. The chain links TRBV12-3 or TRBV12-4 to TRBJ2-3, with no clear D. The CDR3 runs to 14 residues. Between the trimmed V and J ends, which lost 7 bases and 4 bases, there was a span of 15 bases. CDR3 residues: CASNVYPGSDTQYF. CDR3 coding DNA: TGTGCCAGCAACGTTTACCCCGGTTCAGATACGCAGTATTTT.

In its sample, this clonotype was seen a few times. The chain recombines TRBV13 with TRBJ1-5, with 7 nucleotides matching TRBD1. Germline V gene data show CDR1 as PRHDT and CDR2 as FYEKMQ (reference sequence). Trimming took 8 bases from V and 2 from J; bases not matched to a gene: 9. The CDR3 is made up of 15 amino acids. The CDR3 spells CASGVQGLGNQPQHF. Written as DNA, the CDR3 is TGTGCCAGCGGCGTACAGGGGTTAGGCAATCAGCCCCAGCATTTT. The full variable domain, rest sourced from reference TRBV13 and TRBJ1-5, is AAGVIQSPRHLIKEKRETATLKCYPIPRHDTVYWYQQGPGQDPQFLISFYEKMQSDKGSIPDRFSAQQFSDYHSELNMSSLELGDSALYFCASGVQGLGNQPQHFGDGTRLSIL.

Ten or more counts support this clonotype. The chain uses TRBV4-1 and TRBJ2-7; 8 nucleotides line up with TRBD2. The V and J ends lost 4 bases and 3 bases, in that order; junction bases with no gene match: 8. Germline assignment: CDR1 MGHRA and CDR2 YSYEKL. This CDR3 is built from 15 residues. The CDR3 reads CASSPGGGRNYEQYF. Here the CDR3 DNA reads TGCGCCAGCAGCCCCGGGGGGGGCAGAAACTACGAGCAGTACTTC.

This clonotype was counted between two and nine times. V gene TRBV7-2 combines with J gene TRBJ2-2; 11 bases are shared with TRBD2. The CDR3 is made up of 17 amino acids. Trimming took 1 base from V and 7 from J; bases not matched to a gene: 8. CDR1 and CDR2 (germline): SGHTA, FQGNSA. The CDR3 DNA reads as TGTGCCAGCAGCTTAGGCCCACTAGCGGGAGATGTCGGGGAGCTGTTTTTT. It yields the protein CASSLGPLAGDVGELFF. Full variable domain (outside the CDR3, taken from reference TRBV7-2 and TRBJ2-2): GAGVSQSPSNKVTEKGKDVELRCDPISGHTALYWYRQSLGQGLEFLIYFQGNSAPDKSGLPSDRFSAERTGGSVSTLTIQRTQQEDSAVYLCASSLGPLAGDVGELFFGEGSRLTVL.

The CDR3 DNA is TGTGCCAGCAAGCGGGAGGGCCCTGGGGAGCAGTACTTC. As protein: CASKREGPGEQYF. V and J are TRBV7-9 and TRBJ2-7; 10 bases match TRBD2. The CDR3 is made up of 13 amino acids. Unmatched junction bases numbered 7, after V lost 7 bases and J lost 7 bases. Germline loops: CDR1 SEHNR, CDR2 FQNEAQ (reference sequence). Drawing the rest from reference TRBV7-9 and TRBJ2-7, the complete variable domain is DTGVSQNPRHKITKRGQNVTFRCDPISEHNRLYWYRQTLGQGPEFLTYFQNEAQLEKSRLLSDRFSAERPKGSFSTLEIQRTEQGDSAMYLCASKREGPGEQYFGPGTRLTVT.

The genes are TRBV20-1 and TRBJ2-1; TRBD2 agrees at 7 bases. Germline V gene data show CDR1 as DFQATT and CDR2 as SNEGSKA (reference sequence). CDR3 size: 13 residues. With V trimmed by 3 bases and J by 6 bases, 5 bases remained unmatched. CDR3 sequence: CSASLGTINEQFF. The CDR3 DNA reads TGCAGTGCTAGCCTCGGGACTATCAATGAGCAGTTCTTC.

The chain links TRBV6-1 to TRBJ2-3; 13 nucleotides align to TRBD2. This CDR3 is built from 15 residues. V lost 6 bases, J lost 4 bases, and 4 bases stayed unmatched. The germline V gene encodes CDR1 MNHNS and CDR2 SASEGT. This CDR3 is CASRTSGRGADTQYF. Here the CDR3 DNA reads TGTGCCAGCAGAACTAGCGGGAGGGGTGCAGATACGCAGTATTTT.

This clonotype was recorded a few times. The chain recombines TRBV12-3 or TRBV12-4 with TRBJ2-5, with D perhaps matching TRBD1 or TRBD2 (6 bases each). V lost 7 bases and J lost 7, with 13 bases in between. The CDR3 extends over 12 amino acids. CDR3 protein: CASKQGGGTQYF. CDR3 DNA: TGTGCCAGCAAACAGGGAGGCGGGACCCAGTACTTC.

The chain joins TRBV7-9 to TRBJ1-2; possible D gene TRBD1, 5 bases. V was trimmed by 1 base and J by 4 bases, leaving 13 bases between them. The CDR3 has 15 amino acids. Germline V gene sequence: CDR1 SEHNR, CDR2 FQNEAQ (reference sequence). CDR3 amino acids: CASSLGGNPTYGYTF. For the CDR3, the DNA is TGTGCCAGCAGCTTAGGGGGGAATCCCACCTATGGCTACACCTTC.

The rearrangement links TRBV7-6 to TRBJ2-5; maybe TRBD2 (5 bases). CDR3 size: 14 residues. V shed 1 base and J shed 4 bases, with 10 bases lying between them. Germline V gene data show CDR1 as SGHVS and CDR2 as FNYEAQ. CDR3 sequence reads: CASSLDRERETQYF. CDR3 DNA: TGTGCCAGCAGCTTAGATCGGGAACGAGAGACCCAGTACTTC.

This sequence joins TRBV6-1 and TRBJ2-7; D call uncertain. Germline CDR1 is MNHNS and CDR2 is SASEGT. The CDR3 is 13 residues long. V was pared by 0 bases and J by 4 bases, with 7 bases between. The CDR3, as DNA: TGTGCCAGCAGTGAAGCCCGGGTGTACGAGCAGTACTTC. This codes for CASSEARVYEQYF.

CDR3 bases: TGCAGTGCTAGTGTAGGGGGCTACGAGCAGTACTTC. Amino acid sequence: CSASVGGYEQYF. The chain links TRBV20-1 to TRBJ2-7; tentatively, D is TRBD1 (6 bases). The CDR3 has 12 amino acids. Germline V lookup: CDR1 DFQATT, CDR2 SNEGSKA (reference sequence). The V and J ends lost 3 bases and 3 bases respectively, with 9 bases between them.

The chain has TRBV20-1 and TRBJ2-1; D may correspond to TRBD1 or TRBD2 (7 bases each). CDR1 is DFQATT and CDR2 is SNEGSKA in the germline V gene (reference sequence). The CDR3 has 14 amino acids. Between the trimmed V and J ends, which lost 6 bases and 0 bases, there was a span of 12 bases. In nucleotides, the CDR3 is TGCAGTGCGGGGGGGGACAGCTCCTACAATGAGCAGTTCTTC. Protein sequence: CSAGGDSSYNEQFF.

The V call is TRBV19, the J call TRBJ1-1, with TRBD1 as a possible D gene (5 bases). Deletions cut 8 bases from V and 6 bases from J, with 10 bases between. The length of the CDR3 is 11 residues. Germline assignment: CDR1 LNHDA and CDR2 SQIVND (reference sequence). The CDR3 loop reads CASGRGSEAFF. CDR3 nucleotides: TGTGCCAGTGGTAGGGGCTCTGAAGCTTTCTTT.

This clonotype was seen a handful of times. The rearrangement joins TRBV12-3 or TRBV12-4 to TRBJ1-5; D remains ambiguous. V dropped 7 bases and J dropped 7 bases, with 11 bases sitting between them. This CDR3 has 12 residues. The CDR3 here is CASTGRGQPQHF. For the CDR3, the DNA is TGTGCCAGCACTGGGAGAGGACAGCCCCAGCATTTT.

The rearrangement links TRBV27 to TRBJ1-5; D remains ambiguous. Trimming removed 5 bases from V and 4 bases from J, with 12 bases in between. This CDR3 comprises 14 residues. Germline V gene sequence: CDR1 MNHEY, CDR2 SMNVEV (reference sequence). The CDR3 coding sequence is TGTGCCAGCAGTCCCGGCCTATTAAATCAGCCCCAGCATTTT. Translation gives CASSPGLLNQPQHF.